One T cell receptor beta chain is described in this entry. Its target is unknown. The entry originates in a study of cytomegalovirus exposure and HLA in healthy donors. V was clipped by 5 bases and J by 2 bases; unmatched bases: 9. Germline loops: CDR1 SGHTA, CDR2 FQGTGA. The CDR3 has 15 amino acids. Repertoires were generated with immunoSEQ multiplex PCR, while TCRdb's copy carries only in-frame clones and drops some. Found here are some 240,000 clones, approximately 84% of them singletons; the top ten hold roughly 1.2%. Study results and limitations: The authors enumerated 180 or so TCR beta chains as linked to cytomegalovirus. The tendency of first-cohort TCR clusters to co-occur in the 120 or so validation repertoires emerged from a later analysis. There were some public TCRs occurring in many donors, but most TCR sequences were rare.

Input material: PBMCs. The chain couples TRBV7-3 to TRBJ2-7, with 7 bases identical to TRBD1. The TCR originated in a woman between 25 and 40 years old in good health and CMV-seropositive. The CDR3 sequence: CASSPLTGYPYEQYF. The CDR3 DNA reads as TGTGCCAGCAGCCCTTTGACAGGGTACCCCTACGAGCAGTACTTC.